This T cell receptor (beta chain) originates from a study of beta chain features in type 1 diabetes. A remark on this clone: Its cognate antigen is unknown.

cDNA synthesis used the whole RNA isolate, giving expressed TCRB sequences. The table came from immunoSEQ multiplex PCR; TCRdb's copy has only in-frame clones and leaves some out. Of about 150,000 clones listed, 40% to 60% are singletons. General study findings and limits: The question left open here concerned HLA type influencing TCRB rearrangement. Sampled from patients, naive, central memory and Treg TCRB repertoires appeared more similar than those sampled from healthy donors.

Every sorted population was more than 98% pure. The sample taken for sequencing was Tregs from blood. The source is a man aged 18-30 years in good health.

CDR3 in amino acids: CASSPPGAGANVLTF. The CDR3 DNA reads TGTGCCAGCTCACCCCCAGGGGCTGGGGCCAACGTCCTGACTTTC. V and J are TRBV18 and TRBJ2-6; tentatively, D is TRBD1 (6 bases). The germline gives CDR1 KGHSH, CDR2 LQKENI. V dropped 3 bases and J dropped 2 bases, with 8 bases sitting between them. The CDR3 extends over 15 amino acids.